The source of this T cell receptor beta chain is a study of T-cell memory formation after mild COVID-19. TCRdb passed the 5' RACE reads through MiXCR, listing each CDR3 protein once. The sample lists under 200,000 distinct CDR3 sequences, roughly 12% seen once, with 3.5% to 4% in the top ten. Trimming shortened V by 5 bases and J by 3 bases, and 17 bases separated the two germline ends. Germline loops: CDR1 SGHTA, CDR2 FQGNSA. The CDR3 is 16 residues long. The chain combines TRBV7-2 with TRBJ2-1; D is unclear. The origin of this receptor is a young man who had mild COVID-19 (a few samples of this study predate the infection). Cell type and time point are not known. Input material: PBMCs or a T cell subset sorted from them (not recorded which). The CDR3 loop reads CASSHGLYGDYNEQFF. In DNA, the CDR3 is TGTGCCAGCAGCCACGGTTTGTACGGAGACTACAATGAGCAGTTCTTC. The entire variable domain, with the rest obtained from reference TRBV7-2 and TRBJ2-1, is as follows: GAGVSQSPSNKVTEKGKDVELRCDPISGHTALYWYRQSLGQGLEFLIYFQGNSAPDKSGLPSDRFSAERTGGSVSTLTIQRTQQEDSAVYLCASSHGLYGDYNEQFFGPGTRLTVL.